This is a list of T cell receptor beta chains from one sample in a study of T cell responses to AZD1222 COVID-19 vaccine. Profiling relied on immunoSEQ multiplex PCR, and the TCRdb table lists in-frame clones only, not all of them. This sample carries approximately 150,000 clones, about 92% of them seen once, and the ten largest clones take around 5%. The specimen comprised peripheral blood, sampled on day 0 of AZD1222 vaccination. All receptors come from an adult in good health. Each CDR3 is given with its conserved first and last residue. The order of the fields is clone size, V gene, D gene, J gene, CDR3 DNA, CDR3 protein. D genes are given only for firm matches. Clone size is stated in some rows and not others, as once, few, many or a class when expanded.

>NA|TRBV7-9|TRBD1|TRBJ1-1
TGTGCCAGCAGCATAACAGGGGTGAGTGCTGAAGCTTTCTTT
CASSITGVSAEAFF
>NA|TRBV18|NA|TRBJ2-7
TGTGCCAGCTCACCCAAGGAGGGGATCGAGCAGTACTTC
CASSPKEGIEQYF
>NA|TRBV4-2|NA|TRBJ1-2
TGTGCCAGCAGCCAAGAAGTGGCGGGGGACGACTATGGCTACACCTTC
CASSQEVAGDDYGYTF
>NA|TRBV18|TRBD1|TRBJ1-2
TGTGCCAGCTCACCTACCGACAGGGCCCCCTATGGCTACACCTTC
CASSPTDRAPYGYTF
>once|TRBV7-2|TRBD2|TRBJ2-7
TGTGCCAGCAGCTCCCCCGGGACTAGTAACGAGCAGTACTTC
CASSSPGTSNEQYF
>NA|TRBV15|TRBD1|TRBJ1-1
TGTGCCACCAGCAGGGGGACAGGGGAAGCTTTCTTT
CATSRGTGEAFF
>NA|TRBV6-5|TRBD1|TRBJ1-5
TGTGCCAGCAAACCGGGACAGGACCCTCGGCCCCAGCATTTT
CASKPGQDPRPQHF
>NA|TRBV9|NA|TRBJ1-4
TGTGCCAGCAGCCCCGGCTTATACGGACTGAGTCAGGGCGAAAAACTGTTTTTT
CASSPGLYGLSQGEKLFF
>NA|TRBV6-5|NA|TRBJ1-1
TGTGCCAGCAGTTACTCTTCGCGGAGCACTGAAGCTTTCTTT
CASSYSSRSTEAFF
>NA|TRBV7-2|NA|TRBJ2-7
TGTGCCAGCAGCTTAGGACCCTTAGGAACGACGAGCTCCTACGAGCAGTACTTC
CASSLGPLGTTSSYEQYF
>NA|TRBV6-5|TRBD1|TRBJ2-7
TGTGCCAGCAGCCTCGGACAGGCCTCCTACGAGCAGTACTTC
CASSLGQASYEQYF
>NA|TRBV6-2/TRBV6-3|TRBD2|TRBJ2-3
TGTGCCAGCAGCCCGGGACTAGCGGCGCCGTATACGCAGTATTTT
CASSPGLAAPYTQYF
>NA|TRBV19|TRBD1|TRBJ1-2
TGTGCCAGTAGACGCGACAGGGCGATTAACTATGGCTACACCTTC
CASRRDRAINYGYTF
>NA|TRBV27|TRBD1|TRBJ1-4
TGTGCCAGCAGTTTAAACCCGACAGGGGGATATGAAAAACTGTTTTTT
CASSLNPTGGYEKLFF
>NA|TRBV30|NA|TRBJ1-6
TGTGCCTGGACGAGTAATTCACCCCTCCACTTT
CAWTSNSPLHF
>NA|TRBV28|NA|TRBJ2-1
TGTGCCAGCAGTAAGAGTTACTCCTACAATGAGCAGTTCTTC
CASSKSYSYNEQFF
>NA|TRBV2|NA|TRBJ2-1
TGTGCCAGCAGTTGGGGCTCCCGCAGCGATGAGCGGTTCTTC
CASSWGSRSDERFF
>NA|TRBV7-6|NA|TRBJ2-1
TGTGCCAGCAGCTTATTTTCAATATCAGGCTTCGACAATGAGCAGTTCTTC
CASSLFSISGFDNEQFF
>NA|TRBV7-7|TRBD1|TRBJ2-1
TGTGCTAGCAGCTTAGACAGGGGGGGGGAGCAGTTCTTC
CASSLDRGGEQFF
>NA|TRBV10-3|TRBD2|TRBJ2-2
TGTGCCATCAGTGAGGTACTAGCGCCGACCGGGGAGCTGTTTTTT
CAISEVLAPTGELFF
>NA|TRBV2|NA|TRBJ1-4
TGTGCCAGCAGTGGTTCTTGGGAAAAACTGTTTTTT
CASSGSWEKLFF
>NA|TRBV9|NA|TRBJ1-1
TGTGCCAGCAGCGAATACCCCGGAGCTGAAGCTTTCTTT
CASSEYPGAEAFF
>NA|TRBV18|TRBD1|TRBJ1-2
TGTGCCAGCTCACCACCGGGACAGGGGGCATATGGCTACACCTTC
CASSPPGQGAYGYTF
>NA|TRBV6-2/TRBV6-3|NA|TRBJ1-1
TGTGCCAGCAGTTGGACCGACTCATTGAACACTGAAGCTTTCTTT
CASSWTDSLNTEAFF
>once|TRBV5-6|TRBD1|TRBJ1-3
TGTGCCAGCAGCTTGGTCCAGGGGGACCCTGGAAACACCATATATTTT
CASSLVQGDPGNTIYF
>NA|TRBV7-2|NA|TRBJ1-6
TGTGCCAGCAGCTTAGTAGCAGGGGCGAATTCACCCCTCCACTTT
CASSLVAGANSPLHF
>NA|TRBV5-4|NA|TRBJ2-7
TGTGCCAGCAGCTTCCTGGGGAGCGACGAGCAGTACTTC
CASSFLGSDEQYF
>once|TRBV6-5|TRBD1|TRBJ2-7
TGTGCCTGCTCACCCGTGGGACAGGGGGAGCAGTACTTC
CACSPVGQGEQYF
>NA|TRBV7-9|NA|TRBJ2-7
TGTGCCAGCAGCTACGATAGACAGAGCTCCTACGAGCAGTACTTC
CASSYDRQSSYEQYF
>once|TRBV28|TRBD2|TRBJ2-5
TGTGCCAGCAGTCTTGTAGGGCCTAGCGGGAAAGAGACCCAGTACTTC
CASSLVGPSGKETQYF
>NA|TRBV5-6|TRBD2|TRBJ2-7
TGTGCCAGCATCACGTCCCATGCTAGCGGCTCCTACGAGCAGTACTTC
CASITSHASGSYEQYF
>NA|TRBV2|TRBD1|TRBJ1-5
TGTGCCAGCAGGACAGGGATAGGGGACAATCAGCCCCAGCATTTT
CASRTGIGDNQPQHF
>NA|TRBV4-2|NA|TRBJ2-2
TGTGCCAGCAGCCAAGATGCGAGGGCCGGGGAGCTGTTTTTT
CASSQDARAGELFF
>once|TRBV7-9|NA|TRBJ1-1
TGTGCCAGCAGCTTAGCGTCGCAGGGTGTAGTCAGAGGTGAAGCTTTCTTT
CASSLASQGVVRGEAFF
>NA|TRBV6-5|NA|TRBJ1-1
TGTGCCAGCAGTTACCCTGGTACAGGGAACACTGAAGCTTTCTTT
CASSYPGTGNTEAFF
>NA|TRBV11-2|TRBD1|TRBJ2-5
TGTGCCAGCAGCACACGACAGGGGACGGGAGAGACCCAGTACTTC
CASSTRQGTGETQYF
>NA|TRBV4-2|NA|TRBJ2-7
TGTGCCAGCAGCCAGGTCAGCTCCTACGAGCAGTACTTC
CASSQVSSYEQYF
>NA|TRBV4-3|TRBD2|TRBJ2-3
TGCGCCAGCAGCGTCGGGACTAGCGGGGGGCCGGGGAGAGATACGCAGTATTTT
CASSVGTSGGPGRDTQYF
>NA|TRBV5-1|NA|TRBJ1-3
TGCGCCAGCAGCTTGGGGGGCAGATACTCTGGAAACACCATATATTTT
CASSLGGRYSGNTIYF
>NA|TRBV5-6|NA|TRBJ1-2
TGTGCCAGCAGCTTAGTGGGGGACAACTATGGCTACACCTTC
CASSLVGDNYGYTF
>once|TRBV27|TRBD1|TRBJ1-1
TGTGCCAGCAGTTTTGGACAGGCTCGAGAAGCTTTCTTT
CASSFGQAREAFF
>NA|TRBV7-3|NA|TRBJ1-5
TGTGCCAGCAGCTTAAATGGGGATCTGAGGCAGCCCCAGCATTTT
CASSLNGDLRQPQHF
>NA|TRBV30|NA|TRBJ2-3
TGTGCCTGGGAACAGGGAGGGACAGATACGCAGTATTTT
CAWEQGGTDTQYF
>NA|TRBV19|NA|TRBJ1-1
TGTGCCAGTAGTATCTGGAGGAATGGGGGTGAAGCTTTCTTT
CASSIWRNGGEAFF
>NA|TRBV2|TRBD1|TRBJ1-5
TGTGCCAGCAGAGGTGACAGGGCCCCCAATCAGCCCCAGCATTTT
CASRGDRAPNQPQHF